The present T cell receptor (beta chain) was sequenced within a study of breast tumors, draining lymph nodes, adjacent tissues. Study findings and constraints: Tumor repertoires ranked between lymph nodes and nontumor tissue in diversity, with V and J gene preferences. Tumor T cell lymph node origin was a supported hypothesis, not proven.

TCRdb re-called the multiplex PCR reads with MiXCR, one entry per CDR3 protein. The sample yields around 250,000 distinct CDR3 sequences, nearly 35% seen once. The lymph nodes were axillary draining lymph nodes from breast cancer patients. Trimming left V 4 bases short and J 7 bases short, with 13 bases between. CDR3 size: 14 residues. The germline gives CDR1 MNHNY, CDR2 SVGAGI (reference sequence). This clonotype has a count of ten or more. Its cognate antigen is unknown. Sequencing was done on a sample of axillary lymph node tissue. The sequence derives from a female donor with breast cancer. Some clones in this sample may be carry-over from other donors' samples. The chain recombines TRBV6-6 with TRBJ2-2, with D maybe TRBD2 (6 bases). CDR3 region: CASSFLRGGGELFF. CDR3 DNA sequence: TGTGCCAGCAGTTTCCTGCGGGGAGGCGGGGAGCTGTTTTTT.